The subject of this entry is one T cell receptor (beta chain). Its cognate antigen has yet to be identified. There are no base qualities to consult, and no much larger clone falls within one base. The sample belongs to a study of cytomegalovirus exposure and HLA in healthy donors (dated by TCRdb to 2016 to 2017). For context, the study as a whole: According to an earlier analysis of a few hundred of the donors, about 179 million T cells yielded 120 million or so unique TCR beta sequences and more than 250 Gb of sequence data. An early release covering just under 650 HLA-typed donors comprised approximately 300 gigabases of sequencing data and tens of millions of unique TCR sequences. Along with the approximately 670-subject first cohort, a separate validation cohort of over a hundred different subjects was used. To study patterns of TCR occurrence, a later analysis re-analyzed previously published TCR beta repertoires from 650 to 750 donors and added high-resolution HLA genotyping. The T cell repertoires of 670 or so subjects were profiled by immunosequencing and related to cytomegalovirus serostatus. Several DR-DQ haplotypes were handled as single units for association and clustering because linkage in the cohort was strong. The study aimed to test whether cataloging public T cell receptors could reveal signatures of past pathogen exposure. In the later analysis, no new phenotypic data were used to find candidate immune exposures; instead, reliance was placed on TCR beta sequences and their occurrence across donors. Typing coverage differed by locus: A, B, C, DRB1 and DQB1 were typed in about 629-630 donors, DQA1 in roughly 510, DPA1 in nearly 610, and DPB1 in just under 480. An earlier analysis of about 620 of the donors applied high-throughput TCR beta sequencing to assess whether each TCR beta V gene segment acted as functional or pseudogenic. Donor age, sex, ethnicity and CMV serostatus were compiled alongside the repertoire data. In a later genetic analysis, genome-wide SNP genotypes for about 65% of the roughly 700 donors were used, and that subset was treated as a discovery cohort. The study combined high-throughput TCR immunosequencing, statistical association of individual TCRs with disease status, and machine learning to predict cytomegalovirus infection status. On average, roughly 250,000 unique TCR beta nucleotide sequences were sequenced per donor among a few hundred genotyped donors of the cohort, with roughly 19% of those sequences being non-productive. Every repertoire in the discovery cohort had been generated on one and the same sequencing platform. Among the roughly 400 genotyped donors, 81% belonged to the genetic ancestry cluster associated with self-reported Caucasian donors. Both class I and class II loci were covered by HLA typing, at four-digit resolution. Study-wide conclusions, independent of this receptor: A cluster of highly shared sequence variants was judged likely to be a technical artifact of the sequencing pipeline. In a later analysis, HLA-associated TCR beta chains were found to be more clonally expanded and to have lower generation probabilities than equally common non-associated chains. The presence/absence analyses assumed that sequencing depth was roughly uniform across donors, and that assumption may not be true. Some IMGT-functional V segments, including TRBV6-2 and TRBV6-3, could not be distinguished by the 87-base-pair reads and were therefore excluded. Assigning TCR associations to individual alleles was difficult when HLA alleles, especially DR and DQ, strongly co-occurred. According to the authors, the approach could potentially be generalized to other disease states and immunological phenotypes. Broadly in line with IMGT annotations, most TCR beta V segments showed up in productive rearrangements about 87% or about 30% of the time in an earlier analysis of several hundred of the donors. Several of the top co-occurrence clusters appeared to be linked to parvovirus B19, influenza, CMV and Epstein-Barr virus, according to a later analysis. Immune exposure information for the cohort was limited to CMV serostatus. A further reported finding was that TCR beta sequences accurately predicted the HLA-A and HLA-B alleles for most subjects in the first cohort. A few of the identified cytomegalovirus-associated TCR beta chains were confirmed in vitro to be specific for cytomegalovirus antigens. The study listed around 160 TCR beta chains as associated with cytomegalovirus. Specific HLA alleles were associated with 15,000 to 20,000 TCR beta sequences at a false discovery rate of 0.05 in a later analysis. Linkage disequilibrium might explain the correlated functional status among segregating V segments, but an unknown experimental factor could not be ruled out. Because HLA typing was unavailable for some donors at each locus, only the typed subset was used in association tests. In a later analysis, most CMV-associated TCR beta chains were found to appear HLA-restricted, with HLA associations seemingly driven largely by CMV exposure. The classifier was reported to diagnose cytomegalovirus status with high specificity and sensitivity in both the original cohort and the validation cohort. This cohort had only TCR beta chains sequenced, and the lack of alpha or paired-chain data limited which features could be detected. In a later analysis, TCR association rates were found to vary across HLA loci, with the most associated TCRs seen for DRB1 alleles and the fewest for HLA-C alleles. Across donors, most TCR sequences were observed very rarely, whereas some public TCRs were present in many individuals. A later genetic analysis reported fewer N-insertions in productive TCRs among donors in an Asian-associated ancestry cluster than the roughly 670-donor mean. A later genetic analysis associated a missense DCLRE1C variant with V-gene and J-gene trimming of TCR beta chains, and an independent cohort replicated the association. Because counts were too low, roughly 17 rarely observed V segments, including chromosome 9 orphons, were left out of the earlier analysis of about 500 of the donors.

In total, approximately 700 healthy bone marrow donors made up the cohort. Cohort members were all nominally healthy when sampled, although unrecorded immune exposures were likely present. The donor was CMV seronegative and was included in the group of around 320 seronegative cohort members. Every donor gave a peripheral blood sample, and the peripheral blood mononuclear cells from that sample were used for TCR beta sequencing. Genomic DNA was extracted from the blood cell samples with the Qiagen DNeasy Blood Extraction Kit. The CDR3 holds 16 amino acids from the cysteine to the phenylalanine. The retained sequence is limited to the CDR3, 48 bases, with the frame set at the first base. Clipping removes 5 bases from V and 4 bases from J, with 13 as the unmatched junction base count. CDR1 is given as SNHLY and CDR2 as FYNNEI, both from the germline V gene. Preparation of the library involved the immunoSEQ multiplex PCR assay. For the multiplex PCR, a mixture combining 60 forward primers for TCR Vbeta segments and 13 reverse primers for TCR Jbeta segments was used. Amplification of the CDR3 region of rearranged TCR beta genes was performed with a multiplex PCR assay on genomic DNA. On the Illumina HiSeq System, the amplified TCR beta libraries were sequenced as 87-base-pair reads. The published analysis was carried out like this. A later analysis counted about 80 million unique TCR beta chains across the 550 to 700 repertoires, and some 11 million of these chains were shared by at least two donors. Raw reads were error-corrected and collapsed into unique sequences with a nearest-neighbor algorithm that merged closely related sequences to remove PCR and sequencing errors. V, D and J gene segments were assigned by aligning CDR3 sequences to IMGT reference sequences. For a sequence to be retained, a match of at least six nucleotides to both a V gene segment and a J gene segment was required. Rearrangements were classified as productive when the CDR3 lacked stop codons and remained in frame with V and J, and all other rearrangements were classified as non-productive. Following IMGT convention, CDR3 was defined as the stretch from the second conserved V-encoded cysteine to the conserved J-encoded phenylalanine. The earlier analysis of 500 to 650 of the donors excluded any sequence lacking an unambiguous match to a single V gene segment. In an earlier analysis of 500 to 750 of the donors, V segments were called functional above 56.7% productive rearrangements and were called segregating when the between-donor standard deviation exceeded 5%. A statistical classification framework was built to diagnose cytomegalovirus status from the catalog of TCR beta chain sequences. In a later analysis, V and J genes were assigned by comparing TCR nucleotide sequences against IMGT/GENE-DB human TR gene sequences. In a later analysis, CDR3 sequences and most-parsimonious VDJ recombination scenarios were assigned using the TCRdist pipeline. In a later analysis, every TCR beta chain was defined by the combination of its CDR3 amino acid sequence and its V-gene family, and reads without a unique V-gene family were dropped. A later analysis removed over 500 highly shared, low-generation-probability nucleotide sequences to deal with suspected cross-contamination and a sequencing artifact. A later analysis calculated a clonal expansion index for each public chain from normalized within-repertoire ranks of inferred template counts. In a later analysis, generation probabilities were computed using a VDJ recombination model fitted to out-of-frame rearrangements, and the results were checked against IGoR. A later analysis scored TCR-TCR, TCR-HLA and TCR-CMV co-occurrence with hypergeometric tests, applying a repertoire-size bias correction to TCR pairs. False discovery rates were estimated in a later analysis by permuting HLA or CMV assignments 20 times. In a later analysis, co-occurring TCRs were grouped with DBSCAN, and TCRdist sequence similarity was added when clustering was performed within HLA-allele-positive subsets. Repertoires with fewer than 30,000 or more than 120,000 public chains, plus five repertoires with anomalous nucleotide sharing, were excluded from co-occurrence clustering. The clones in this table, taken by TCRdb from immuneACCESS, are in-frame only. Not every clone is retained; where verified, under half of the shortfall comes from an unresolved V gene, and the cause of the rest is unknown. That table is the source of V, J and clone size, and D and trimming were worked out from the DNA. The sample table lists around 150,000 clones, 75% to 90% of them with a count of one. The leading ten clones occupy approximately 4.5% of the sample.

In this chain, TRBV2 is recombined with TRBJ2-5; 7 nucleotides in the junction match TRBD1. The sequenced sample consisted of PBMCs. This TCR was recovered from a man between 25 and 39 years old in good health and CMV-seronegative. Here is the DNA: TGTGCCAGCAGTCCGGACAGGAGTAGGACAGGAGAGACCCAGTACTTC. Its translation reads: CASSPDRSRTGETQYF. With the portions outside the CDR3 filled from the reference TRBV2 and TRBJ2-5 genes, the complete variable region becomes EPEVTQTPSHQVTQMGQEVILRCVPISNHLYFYWYRQILGQKVEFLVSFYNNEISEKSEIFDDQFSVERPDGSNFTLKIRSTKLEDSAMYFCASSPDRSRTGETQYFGPGTRLLVL.